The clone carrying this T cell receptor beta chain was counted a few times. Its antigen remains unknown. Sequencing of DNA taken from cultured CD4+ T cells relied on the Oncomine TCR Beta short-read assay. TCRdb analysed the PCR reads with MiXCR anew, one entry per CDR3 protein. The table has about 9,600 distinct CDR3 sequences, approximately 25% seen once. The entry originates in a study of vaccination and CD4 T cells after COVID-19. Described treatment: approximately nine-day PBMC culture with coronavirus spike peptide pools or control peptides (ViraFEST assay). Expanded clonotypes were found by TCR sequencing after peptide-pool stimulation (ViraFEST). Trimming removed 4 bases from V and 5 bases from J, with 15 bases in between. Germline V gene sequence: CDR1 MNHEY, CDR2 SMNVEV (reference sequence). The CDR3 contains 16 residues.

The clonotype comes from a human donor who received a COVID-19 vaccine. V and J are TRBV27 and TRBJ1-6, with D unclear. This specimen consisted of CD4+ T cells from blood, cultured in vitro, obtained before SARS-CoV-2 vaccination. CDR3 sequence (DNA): TGTGCCAGCAGTTGGAAAAGGTATTCGGATAATTCACCCCTCCACTTT. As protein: CASSWKRYSDNSPLHF.